Below, 20 T cell receptor beta chains from the same sample are listed, as sequenced in a study of cytomegalovirus exposure and HLA in healthy donors. Researchers ran the PCR with 60 Vbeta and 13 Jbeta primers. Assay: immunoSEQ multiplex PCR; the TCRdb copy retains only in-frame clones and omits some. Seen here are 150,000 to 200,000 clones, 78% observed once, and the top ten hold 4.5% to 7.5%. The sample taken for sequencing was PBMCs. The receptor source for this set is a woman aged 25 to 45 in good health and CMV-seropositive.

This clone was picked up one time. The V call is TRBV5-1, the J call TRBJ2-1; 7 bases map to TRBD2. The length of the CDR3 is 14 residues. Germline V gives CDR1 SGHRS, CDR2 YFSETQ. The junction had 8 bases not matched to a gene; V was cut back by 7 bases and J by 4 bases. The CDR3 DNA reads TGCGCCAGCGGGCCGGGACTACTATACAATGAGCAGTTCTTC. Protein sequence: CASGPGLLYNEQFF.

Only one count was recorded for this clone. The chain employs TRBV25-1 and TRBJ1-1; D may be TRBD1 (6 bases). Per germline, CDR1 MGHDK and CDR2 SYGVNS. V was cut by 7 bases and J by 5 bases, with 20 bases left in between. The CDR3 loop spans 15 amino acids. The CDR3 here is CASIPRDRWGTEAFF. In DNA, the CDR3 is TGTGCCAGCATCCCCAGAGACAGGTGGGGGACTGAAGCTTTCTTT.

The chain employs TRBV7-8 and TRBJ2-2, with 8 bases identical to TRBD2. V lost 9 bases to trimming and J lost 7 bases; unmatched junction nucleotides: 10. In germline, CDR1 is SGHVS, CDR2 FQNEAQ. The CDR3 contains 14 residues. The DNA of the CDR3 is TGTGCCAGTAATTTCATCGGGGGGGGCGGGGAGCTGTTTTTT. Protein: CASNFIGGGGELFF.

V usage is TRBV5-1 and J usage is TRBJ2-5; D is unresolved. The ends were cut back, 2 bases at V and 1 base at J, with 3 bases in the middle. This CDR3 spans 12 amino acids. CDR1 and CDR2 from the germline V gene are SGHRS and YFSETQ. CDR3 sequence: CASSFGQETQYF. In nucleotides, the CDR3 is TGCGCCAGCAGCTTCGGCCAAGAGACCCAGTACTTC. The full variable domain, rest sourced from reference TRBV5-1 and TRBJ2-5, is KAGVTQTPRYLIKTRGQQVTLSCSPISGHRSVSWYQQTPGQGLQFLFEYFSETQRNKGNFPGRFSGRQFSNSRSEMNVSTLELGDSALYLCASSFGQETQYFGPGTRLLVL.

CDR3 in amino acids: CASSPKTTSGNTIYF. In nucleotides, the CDR3 is TGTGCCAGCTCCCCGAAGACAACCTCTGGAAACACCATATATTTT. The chain has TRBV18 and TRBJ1-3; D is unresolved. Germline V gene sequence: CDR1 KGHSH, CDR2 LQKENI. CDR3 length: 15 residues. V was cut by 6 bases and J by 0 bases, with 12 bases left in between.

This clone came up once. The V gene is TRBV6-1, the J gene TRBJ2-7; D ambiguous. Germline CDR1 is MNHNS and CDR2 is SASEGT. This CDR3 comprises 14 residues. V lost 1 base, J lost 4 bases, and 11 bases lay in between. The CDR3 coding sequence is TGTGCCAGCAGTGAAGTCGCTAGTTTGTACGAGCAGTACTTC. Encoded protein: CASSEVASLYEQYF.

V gene TRBV2 combines with J gene TRBJ2-1; 8 bases map to TRBD2. V trimming: 8 bases; J trimming: 10 bases; junction bases outside the gene matches: 10. Germline CDR1 and CDR2: SNHLY and FYNNEI. CDR3 size: 13 residues. CDR3 coding DNA: TGTGCCAGCGAGGGGACTCGGGGGGGGGAGCAGTTCTTC. Amino acid sequence: CASEGTRGGEQFF.

The chain uses TRBV5-6 and TRBJ2-7; TRBD1 matches at 8 bases. The CDR3 has 14 amino acids. Germline V gene data show CDR1 as SGHDT and CDR2 as YYEEEE. Trimming took 5 bases from V and 4 from J; bases not matched to a gene: 8. CDR3 loop: CASRRTGFFYEQYF. DNA for the CDR3: TGTGCCAGCAGAAGGACAGGGTTTTTTTACGAGCAGTACTTC.

The chain couples TRBV9 to TRBJ1-1, with a weak D call TRBD1 (6 bases). V lost 3 bases to trimming and J lost 3 bases, with 15 bases between them. The CDR3 covers 15 residues. Germline V gene data show CDR1 as SGDLS and CDR2 as YYNGEE. The chain's CDR3 is CASSETGPMDTEAFF. The CDR3 DNA reads as TGTGCCAGCAGCGAGACAGGCCCGATGGACACTGAAGCTTTCTTT.

The rearrangement links TRBV19 to TRBJ2-4; 8 bases are shared with TRBD2. The CDR3 covers 18 residues. Germline V lookup: CDR1 LNHDA, CDR2 SQIVND (reference sequence). Unmatched junction bases numbered 9, after V lost 2 bases and J lost 0 bases. The CDR3 region has the DNA TGTGCCAGTAGTATACTAGCGGGTATGCAACTAGCCAAAAACATTCAGTACTTC. Its translation: CASSILAGMQLAKNIQYF.

The rearrangement joins TRBV27 to TRBJ1-2; TRBD1 matches 10 bases. CDR1 and CDR2 from the germline V gene are MNHEY and SMNVEV (reference sequence). Germline trimming cut 6 bases from V and 3 bases from J; bases unmatched to any gene: 1. The CDR3 has 13 amino acids. The CDR3 protein is CASRGTGDYGYTF. CDR3 in DNA: TGTGCCAGCAGGGGGACAGGGGACTATGGCTACACCTTC.

The chain combines TRBV7-8 with TRBJ2-7; a possible D gene is TRBD2 (7 bases). CDR1 and CDR2 from the germline V gene are SGHVS and FQNEAQ. V lost 1 base and J lost 0, with 10 bases in between. The CDR3 consists of 15 residues. CDR3 in amino acids: CASSLEGGLSYEQYF. DNA of the CDR3: TGTGCCAGCAGCTTAGAGGGGGGGCTCTCCTACGAGCAGTACTTC.

V gene TRBV6-5 combines with J gene TRBJ2-7; TRBD2 might be the D (7 bases). Between the trimmed V and J ends, which lost 6 bases and 2 bases, there was a span of 17 bases. The CDR3 covers 15 residues. From germline, CDR1 is MNHEY and CDR2 SVGAGI. The CDR3 DNA reads as TGTGCCAGCAGAATTCGGGGAGGGGGGACCTACGAGCAGTACTTC. It encodes CASRIRGGGTYEQYF.

This chain uses TRBV10-3 with TRBJ1-1; 7 nucleotides agree with TRBD1. In germline, CDR1 is ENHRY, CDR2 SYGVKD. The ends lost 6 bases at V and 1 base at J; junction bases unmatched: 5. CDR3 length: 14 amino acids. CDR3 nucleotide sequence: TGTGCCATCAGCGATAGGACAGGGAACACTGAAGCTTTCTTT. Its translation is CAISDRTGNTEAFF.

The V gene is TRBV7-8, the J gene TRBJ2-3; 10 bases map to TRBD2. The CDR3 consists of 16 residues. The trim removed 5 bases at V and 1 base at J, leaving 6 bases unmatched. Germline values: CDR1 SGHVS, CDR2 FQNEAQ. The CDR3 nucleotides read TGTGCCAGCAGCCTCCCAGCGGGGGGGGGCACAGATACGCAGTATTTT. Protein product: CASSLPAGGGTDTQYF.

The chain uses TRBV9 and TRBJ2-1, with a possible D match to TRBD2 (5 bases). Trimming cost V 0 bases and J 9 bases, with 16 bases left between them. The germline gives CDR1 SGDLS, CDR2 YYNGEE. The CDR3 runs 15 residues. CDR3 sequence reads: CASSVGVEGWVEQFF. The CDR3 DNA follows: TGTGCCAGCAGCGTAGGGGTAGAGGGTTGGGTTGAGCAGTTCTTC.

The chain uses TRBV4-2 and TRBJ2-7; weak D call: TRBD1 (5 bases). The CDR3 is made up of 12 amino acids. The V end was cut by 2 bases, the J end by 7 bases, with 9 bases between. From germline, CDR1 is LGHNA and CDR2 YNFKEQ. CDR3 in DNA: TGTGCCAGCAGCCAACAGGGAAAAGAGCAGTACTTC. Translation gives CASSQQGKEQYF.

This chain links TRBV5-1 with TRBJ1-2, with a tentative D call TRBD1 (6 bases). The CDR3 totals 14 residues. Germline V gene lookup returns CDR1 SGHRS and CDR2 YFSETQ. Trimming stripped 1 base from V and 3 bases from J, with 10 bases between. CDR3 sequence (DNA): TGCGCCAGCAGCTTGTCAGGGGAGCACTATGGCTACACCTTC. The encoded protein is CASSLSGEHYGYTF.

The J gene is TRBJ2-7, the V gene TRBV9; 8 bases map to TRBD2. Germline CDR1 reads SGDLS; CDR2 reads YYNGEE. The V and J ends lost 4 bases and 0 bases, in that order; junction bases with no gene match: 9. The CDR3 has 16 residues. CDR3 protein: CASSLRSGGLSYEQYF. Here the CDR3 DNA reads TGTGCCAGCAGCCTCAGGAGCGGGGGCCTCTCCTACGAGCAGTACTTC.

The CDR3 region is CASSFPGGTGELFF. In DNA, the CDR3 is TGTGCCAGCAGCTTTCCCGGTGGCACCGGGGAGCTGTTTTTT. The chain combines TRBV7-2 with TRBJ2-2; D remains unclear. This CDR3 comprises 14 residues. V dropped 3 bases and J dropped 4 bases, with 9 bases sitting between them. CDR1 and CDR2 from the germline V gene are SGHTA and FQGNSA.